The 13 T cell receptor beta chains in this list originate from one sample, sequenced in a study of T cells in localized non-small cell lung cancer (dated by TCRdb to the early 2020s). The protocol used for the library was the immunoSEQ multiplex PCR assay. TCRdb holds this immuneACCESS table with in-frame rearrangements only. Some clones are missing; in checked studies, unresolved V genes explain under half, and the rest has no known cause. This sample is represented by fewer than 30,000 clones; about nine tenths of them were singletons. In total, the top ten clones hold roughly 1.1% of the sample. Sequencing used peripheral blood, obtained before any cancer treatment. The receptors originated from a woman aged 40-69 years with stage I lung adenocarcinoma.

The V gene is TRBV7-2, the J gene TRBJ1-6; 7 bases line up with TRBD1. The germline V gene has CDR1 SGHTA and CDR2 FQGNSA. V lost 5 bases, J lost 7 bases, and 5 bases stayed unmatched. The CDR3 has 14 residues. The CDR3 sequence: CASSQDRANSPLHF. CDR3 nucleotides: TGTGCCAGCAGCCAAGACAGGGCGAATTCACCCCTCCACTTT.

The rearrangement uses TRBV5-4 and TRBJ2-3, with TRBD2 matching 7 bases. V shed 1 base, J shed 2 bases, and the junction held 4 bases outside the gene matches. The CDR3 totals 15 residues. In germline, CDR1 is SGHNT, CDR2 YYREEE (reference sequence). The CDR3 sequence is CASSLLLAATDTQYF. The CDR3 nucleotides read TGTGCCAGCAGCTTGCTGCTAGCGGCCACAGATACGCAGTATTTT.

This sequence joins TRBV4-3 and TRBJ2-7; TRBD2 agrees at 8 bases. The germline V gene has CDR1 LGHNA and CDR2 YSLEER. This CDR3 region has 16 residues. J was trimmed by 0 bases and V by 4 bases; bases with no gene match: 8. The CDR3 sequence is CASSPARGGFSYEQYF. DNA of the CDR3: TGCGCCAGCAGCCCTGCTCGGGGGGGATTCTCCTACGAGCAGTACTTC.

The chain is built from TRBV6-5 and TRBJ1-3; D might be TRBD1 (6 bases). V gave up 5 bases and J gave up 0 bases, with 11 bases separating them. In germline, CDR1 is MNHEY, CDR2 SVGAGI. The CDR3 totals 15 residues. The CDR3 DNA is TGTGCCAGCAGTCCCGACAGGTTCTCTGGAAACACCATATATTTT. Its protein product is CASSPDRFSGNTIYF.

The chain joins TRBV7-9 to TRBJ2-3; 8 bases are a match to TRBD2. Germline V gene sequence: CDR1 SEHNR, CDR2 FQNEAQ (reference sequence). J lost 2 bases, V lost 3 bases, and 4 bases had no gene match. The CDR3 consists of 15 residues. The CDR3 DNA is TGTGCCAGCAGCTTCAAAGCGGGGGTCACAGATACGCAGTATTTT. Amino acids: CASSFKAGVTDTQYF.

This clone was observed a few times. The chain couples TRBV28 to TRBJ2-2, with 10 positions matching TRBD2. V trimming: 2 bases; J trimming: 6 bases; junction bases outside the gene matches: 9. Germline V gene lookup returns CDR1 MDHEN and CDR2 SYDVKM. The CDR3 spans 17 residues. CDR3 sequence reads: CASSLGAGGLKAGELFF. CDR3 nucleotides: TGTGCCAGCAGTTTAGGAGCGGGGGGGCTAAAGGCCGGGGAGCTGTTTTTT.

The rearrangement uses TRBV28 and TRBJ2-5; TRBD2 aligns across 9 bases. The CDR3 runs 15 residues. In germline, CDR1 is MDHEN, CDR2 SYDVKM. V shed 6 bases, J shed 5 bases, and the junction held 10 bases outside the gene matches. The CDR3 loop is CASRTAGGRGETQYF. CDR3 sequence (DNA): TGTGCCAGCAGGACGGCGGGGGGGAGAGGGGAGACCCAGTACTTC.

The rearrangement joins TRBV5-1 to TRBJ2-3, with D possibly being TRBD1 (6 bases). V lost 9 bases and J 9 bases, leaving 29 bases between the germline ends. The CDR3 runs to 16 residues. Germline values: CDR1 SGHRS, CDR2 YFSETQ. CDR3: CATTRANLQGEETQYF. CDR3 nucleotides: TGCGCCACCACACGCGCGAACTTACAGGGTGAGGAAACGCAGTATTTT.

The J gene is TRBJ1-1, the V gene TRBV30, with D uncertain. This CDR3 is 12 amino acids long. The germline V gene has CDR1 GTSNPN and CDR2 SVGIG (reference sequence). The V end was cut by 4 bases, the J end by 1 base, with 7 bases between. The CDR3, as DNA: TGTGCCTGGACCAAGCGGAACACTGAAGCTTTCTTT. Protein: CAWTKRNTEAFF.

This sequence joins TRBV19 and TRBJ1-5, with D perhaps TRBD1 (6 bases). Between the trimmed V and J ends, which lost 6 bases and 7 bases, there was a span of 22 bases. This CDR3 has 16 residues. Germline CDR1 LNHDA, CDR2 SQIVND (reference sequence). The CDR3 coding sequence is TGTGCCAGTAGCGCAAGACTGGGGGCAGGAGGCCAGCCCCAGCATTTT. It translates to CASSARLGAGGQPQHF.

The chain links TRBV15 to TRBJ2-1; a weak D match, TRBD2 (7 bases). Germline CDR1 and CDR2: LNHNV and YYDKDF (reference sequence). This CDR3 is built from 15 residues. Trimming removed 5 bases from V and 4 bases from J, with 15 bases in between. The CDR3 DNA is TGTGCCACCAGCTCTGGGGGGGCAGCATACAATGAGCAGTTCTTC. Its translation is CATSSGGAAYNEQFF.

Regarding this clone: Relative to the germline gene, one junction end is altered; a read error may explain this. The DNA of the CDR3 is TGTGCCAGCTCCGTGGGGTCGGGGCGACCTCCTTTT. It yields the protein CASSVGSGRPPF. The V call is TRBV7-9, the J call TRBJ1-1; TRBD1 might be the D (5 bases). The germline V gene encodes CDR1 SEHNR and CDR2 FQNEAQ (reference sequence). This CDR3 is 12 amino acids long.

DNA of the CDR3: TGTGCCAGTAGTATCGGGCAGGCGCGGGAAAAACTGTTTTTT. It translates to CASSIGQAREKLFF. V gene TRBV19 combines with J gene TRBJ1-4; unclear D gene. The germline V gene encodes CDR1 LNHDA and CDR2 SQIVND (reference sequence). CDR3 length equals 14 residues. V gave up 3 bases and J gave up 8 bases, with 13 bases separating them. Filled out from reference TRBV19 and TRBJ1-4, the complete variable domain reads DGGITQSPKYLFRKEGQNVTLSCEQNLNHDAMYWYRQDPGQGLRLIYYSQIVNDFQKGDIAEGYSVSREKKESFPLTVTSAQKNPTAFYLCASSIGQAREKLFFGSGTQLSVL.